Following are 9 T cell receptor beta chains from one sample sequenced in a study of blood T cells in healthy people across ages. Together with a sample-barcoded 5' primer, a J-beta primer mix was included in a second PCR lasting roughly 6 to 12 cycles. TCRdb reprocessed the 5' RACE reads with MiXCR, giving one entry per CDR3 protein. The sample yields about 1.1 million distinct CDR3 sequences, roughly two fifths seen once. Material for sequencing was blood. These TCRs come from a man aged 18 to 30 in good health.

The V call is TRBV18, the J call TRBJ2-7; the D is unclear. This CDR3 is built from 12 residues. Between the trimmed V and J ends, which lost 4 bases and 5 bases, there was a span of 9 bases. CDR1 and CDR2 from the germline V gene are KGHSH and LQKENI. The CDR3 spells CASSQGRDEQYF. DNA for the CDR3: TGTGCCAGCTCACAAGGACGGGACGAGCAGTACTTC. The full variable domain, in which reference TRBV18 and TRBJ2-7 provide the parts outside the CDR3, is NAGVMQNPRHLVRRRGQEARLRCSPMKGHSHVYWYRQLPEEGLKFMVYLQKENIIDESGMPKERFSAEFPKEGPSILRIQQVVRGDSAAYFCASSQGRDEQYFGPGTRLTVT.

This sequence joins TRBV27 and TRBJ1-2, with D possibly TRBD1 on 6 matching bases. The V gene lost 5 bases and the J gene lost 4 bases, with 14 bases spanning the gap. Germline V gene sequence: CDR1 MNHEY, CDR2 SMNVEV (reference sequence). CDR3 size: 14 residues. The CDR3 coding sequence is TGTGCCAGCAGTCCACGACAGGTAGCCTATGGCTACACCTTC. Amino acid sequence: CASSPRQVAYGYTF.

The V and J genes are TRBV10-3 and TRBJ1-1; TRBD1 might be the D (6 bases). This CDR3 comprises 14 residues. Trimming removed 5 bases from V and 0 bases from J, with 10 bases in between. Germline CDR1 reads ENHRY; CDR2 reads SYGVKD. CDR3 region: CAISLGGLNTEAFF. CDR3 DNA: TGTGCCATCAGTCTAGGGGGGCTGAACACTGAAGCTTTCTTT.

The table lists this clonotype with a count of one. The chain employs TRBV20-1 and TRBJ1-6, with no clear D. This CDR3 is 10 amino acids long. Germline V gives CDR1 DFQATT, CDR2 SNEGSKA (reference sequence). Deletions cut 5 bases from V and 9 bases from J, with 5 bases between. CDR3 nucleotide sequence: TGCAGTGCTGCACCTTCACCCCTCCACTTT. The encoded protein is CSAAPSPLHF.

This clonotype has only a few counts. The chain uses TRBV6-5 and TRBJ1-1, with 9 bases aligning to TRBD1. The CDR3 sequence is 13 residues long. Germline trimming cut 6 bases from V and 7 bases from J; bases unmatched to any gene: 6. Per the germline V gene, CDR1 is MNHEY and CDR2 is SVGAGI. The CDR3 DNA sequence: TGTGCCAGCAGATGGACAGGGGCGCTTGAAGCTTTCTTT. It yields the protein CASRWTGALEAFF.

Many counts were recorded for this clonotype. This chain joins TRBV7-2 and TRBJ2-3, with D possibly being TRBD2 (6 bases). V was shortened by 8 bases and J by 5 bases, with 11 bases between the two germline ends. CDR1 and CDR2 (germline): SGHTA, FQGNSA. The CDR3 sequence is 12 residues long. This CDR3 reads CASSLARDTQYF. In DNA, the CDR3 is TGTGCCAGCTCACTAGCAAGAGATACGCAGTATTTT.

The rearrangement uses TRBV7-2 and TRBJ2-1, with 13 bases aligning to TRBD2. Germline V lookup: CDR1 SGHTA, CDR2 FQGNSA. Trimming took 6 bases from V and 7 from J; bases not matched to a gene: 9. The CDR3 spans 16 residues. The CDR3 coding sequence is TGTGCCAGCAGACCAACTAGCGGGGGGGCTAAAAATGAGCAGTTCTTC. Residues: CASRPTSGGAKNEQFF.

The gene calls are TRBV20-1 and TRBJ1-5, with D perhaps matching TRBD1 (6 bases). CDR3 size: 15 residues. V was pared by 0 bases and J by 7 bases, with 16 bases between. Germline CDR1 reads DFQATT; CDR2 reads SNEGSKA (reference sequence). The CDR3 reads CSARDLEQGRQPQHF. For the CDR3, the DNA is TGCAGTGCTAGAGATCTTGAACAGGGCCGGCAGCCCCAGCATTTT.

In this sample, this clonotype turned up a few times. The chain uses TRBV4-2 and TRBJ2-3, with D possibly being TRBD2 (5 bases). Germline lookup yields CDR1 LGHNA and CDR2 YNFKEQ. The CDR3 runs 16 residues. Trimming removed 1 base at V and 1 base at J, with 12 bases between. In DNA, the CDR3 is TGTGCCAGCAGCCAAGTGTCAGGACTTGGCACAGATACGCAGTATTTT. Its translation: CASSQVSGLGTDTQYF.